The 10 T cell receptor beta chains listed next were all sequenced from one sample in a study of identical twins. TCRdb processed the 5' RACE reads anew with MiXCR; each CDR3 protein has one entry. The table lists around 490,000 distinct CDR3 sequences, about 15% of them singletons. This sample also appeared in a second study, on yellow fever vaccine responses in identical twins.

The sequencing input was CD4+ T cells sorted from blood. These receptors came from a woman aged 18-29 years in good health.

This clonotype showed up just a few times. This chain connects TRBV28 to TRBJ2-2; 11 bases align to TRBD1. The germline V gene encodes CDR1 MDHEN and CDR2 SYDVKM. With V trimmed by 5 bases and J by 4 bases, 6 bases remained unmatched. This CDR3 is built from 16 residues. This CDR3 is CASSPGGTGGTGELFF. The CDR3 DNA reads as TGTGCCAGCAGTCCTGGTGGGACAGGGGGCACCGGGGAGCTGTTTTTT.

This clonotype was counted only a few times. This rearrangement joins TRBV9 to TRBJ2-1; D might be TRBD2 (5 bases). The CDR3 has 15 amino acids. Germline CDR1 SGDLS, CDR2 YYNGEE. The V end was cut by 4 bases, the J end by 10 bases, with 21 bases between. CDR3 residues: CASSPRSEAAVEQFF. CDR3 bases: TGTGCCAGCAGCCCACGATCGGAGGCGGCGGTCGAGCAGTTCTTC.

This clonotype was found a few times. This chain connects TRBV4-1 to TRBJ2-1; either TRBD1 or TRBD2 may fit D (7 bases each). Germline V CDR1 and CDR2: MGHRA, YSYEKL. CDR3 length: 15 residues. V gave up 4 bases and J gave up 6 bases, with 16 bases separating them. This chain's CDR3 is CASSREQGGFNEQFF. The CDR3 bases are TGCGCCAGCAGCCGGGAGCAGGGGGGGTTCAATGAGCAGTTCTTC.

This chain links TRBV10-1 with TRBJ2-7; 9 bases match TRBD2. The V gene's germline CDR1 is WNHNN and CDR2 SYGVQD (reference sequence). This CDR3 is built from 17 residues. V lost 7 bases to trimming and J lost 2 bases; unmatched junction nucleotides: 15. CDR3 residues: CASMEPSGIGCTYEQYF. In DNA form, the CDR3 reads TGCGCCAGCATGGAACCTAGCGGGATTGGTTGCACCTACGAGCAGTACTTC.

The table lists this clonotype with a few counts. CDR3 amino acids: CASSYQVFGEQYV. The CDR3 DNA reads TGTGCCAGCAGTTACCAGGTCTTCGGCGAGCAGTACGTC. The rearrangement joins TRBV6-2 or TRBV6-3 to TRBJ2-7; D gene ambiguous. Trimming shortened V by 2 bases and J by 6 bases, and 11 bases separated the two germline ends. The CDR3 has 13 residues. Germline CDR1 and CDR2: MNHEY and SVGEGT.

In its sample, this clonotype was seen a few times. This chain links TRBV10-2 with TRBJ2-5; TRBD2 agrees at 7 bases. Germline trimming cut 4 bases from V and 5 bases from J; bases unmatched to any gene: 16. CDR3 length equals 17 residues. The germline V gene has CDR1 WSHSY and CDR2 SAAADI. The CDR3 nucleotides read TGCGCCAGCAGTGCGTTCGAGCGGGGTACTGGGAGTGAGACCCAGTACTTC. This encodes CASSAFERGTGSETQYF.

This chain connects TRBV12-3 or TRBV12-4 to TRBJ1-1; D may be TRBD1 (5 bases). V was trimmed by 0 bases and J by 5 bases, leaving 10 bases between them. The CDR3 loop spans 14 amino acids. CDR3 in amino acids: CASSLAKGRTEAFF. The CDR3 DNA follows: TGTGCCAGCAGTTTAGCGAAGGGGAGGACTGAAGCTTTCTTT.

This clonotype appeared a few times. CDR3 nucleotide sequence: TGTGCCAGCAGCTTGGGACAGATTAACAATGAGCAGTTCTTC. It encodes CASSLGQINNEQFF. This chain uses TRBV7-9 with TRBJ2-1; TRBD1 agrees at 7 bases. In germline, CDR1 is SEHNR, CDR2 FQNEAQ (reference sequence). This CDR3 has 14 amino acids. The V and J ends lost 3 bases and 5 bases, in that order; junction bases with no gene match: 4.

This clonotype was found a few times. V usage is TRBV9 and J usage is TRBJ2-2; 11 bases map to TRBD2. V lost 4 bases to trimming and J lost 5 bases; unmatched junction nucleotides: 19. In germline, CDR1 is SGDLS, CDR2 YYNGEE. This CDR3 contains 20 residues. The CDR3 nucleotides are TGTGCCAGCAGCCCAACACTGGGGAATAGCGGGAGGGCCGGGACCGGGGAGCTGTTTTTT. Amino acid sequence: CASSPTLGNSGRAGTGELFF. The full variable domain, rest sourced from reference TRBV9 and TRBJ2-2, is DSGVTQTPKHLITATGQRVTLRCSPRSGDLSVYWYQQSLDQGLQFLIQYYNGEERAKGNILERFSAQQFPDLHSELNLSSLELGDSALYFCASSPTLGNSGRAGTGELFFGEGSRLTVL.

The V gene is TRBV12-3 or TRBV12-4, the J gene TRBJ2-7, with D perhaps matching TRBD1 (6 bases). V lost 5 bases to trimming and J lost 2 bases, with 22 bases between them. The CDR3 is 17 amino acids. The CDR3 DNA reads as TGTGCCAGCAGTGTCGCGACCCAGGGGATCAGGGCCTACGAGCAGTACTTC. Its protein is CASSVATQGIRAYEQYF.